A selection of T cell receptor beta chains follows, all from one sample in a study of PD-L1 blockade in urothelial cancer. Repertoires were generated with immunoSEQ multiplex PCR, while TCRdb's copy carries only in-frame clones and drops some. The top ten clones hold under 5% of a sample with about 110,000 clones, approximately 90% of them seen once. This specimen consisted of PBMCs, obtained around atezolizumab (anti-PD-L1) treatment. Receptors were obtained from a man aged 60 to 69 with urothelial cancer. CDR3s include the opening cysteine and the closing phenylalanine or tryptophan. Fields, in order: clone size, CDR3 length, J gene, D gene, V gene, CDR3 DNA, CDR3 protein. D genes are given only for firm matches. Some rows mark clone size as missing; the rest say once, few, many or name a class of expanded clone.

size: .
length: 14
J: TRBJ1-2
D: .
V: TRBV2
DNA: TGTGCCAGCAGGGGTCGGGTGGGTAGCTATGGCTACACCTTC
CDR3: CASRGRVGSYGYTF

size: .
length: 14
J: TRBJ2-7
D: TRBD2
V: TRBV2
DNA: TGTGCCAGCACCTTAGCGGGAGGTCCCTACGAGCAGTACTTC
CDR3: CASTLAGGPYEQYF

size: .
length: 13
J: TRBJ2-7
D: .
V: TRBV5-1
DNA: TGCGCCAGCAGCAGTAGGAGCTCCTACGAGCAGTACTTC
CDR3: CASSSRSSYEQYF

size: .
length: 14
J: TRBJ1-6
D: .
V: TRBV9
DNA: TGTGCCAGCAGCTCACAGGGCCTCGATTCACCCCTCCACTTT
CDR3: CASSSQGLDSPLHF

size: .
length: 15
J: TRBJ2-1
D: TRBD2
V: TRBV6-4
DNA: TGTGCCAGCAGTGACGGGAGCGGGGGGGCCAATGAGCAGTTCTTC
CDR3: CASSDGSGGANEQFF

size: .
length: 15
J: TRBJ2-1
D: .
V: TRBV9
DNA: TGTGCCAGCAGCCCAAGAGGCGGTAGACTCGATGAGCAGTTCTTC
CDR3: CASSPRGGRLDEQFF

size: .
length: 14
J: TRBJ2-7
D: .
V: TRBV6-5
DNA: TGTGCCAGCAGTTACGAGAGGTTTGGGTACGAGCAGTACTTC
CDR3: CASSYERFGYEQYF

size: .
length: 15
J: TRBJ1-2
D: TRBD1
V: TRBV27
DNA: TGTGCCAGCAGCCGGGAGGGGGCGGCCAGGGATGGCTACACCTTC
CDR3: CASSREGAARDGYTF

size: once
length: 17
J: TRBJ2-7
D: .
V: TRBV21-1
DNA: TGTGCCAGCAGCAAAGATGCGTTAGGGGATAGGGGCTACGAGCAGTACTTC
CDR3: CASSKDALGDRGYEQYF

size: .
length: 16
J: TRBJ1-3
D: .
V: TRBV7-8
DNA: TGTGCCAGCAGCCCCACCCCAGGGAAGGGCTTTGGGACCATATATTTT
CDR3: CASSPTPGKGFGTIYF

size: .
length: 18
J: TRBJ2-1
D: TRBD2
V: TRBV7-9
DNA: TGTGCCAGCAGCTTAACTAGCGGGGGTCCGAGCTCCTACAATGAGCAGTTCTTC
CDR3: CASSLTSGGPSSYNEQFF

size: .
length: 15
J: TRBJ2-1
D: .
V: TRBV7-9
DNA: TGTGCCAGCAGCCAAATAGCGGCGGGACTCAATGAGCAGTTCTTC
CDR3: CASSQIAAGLNEQFF

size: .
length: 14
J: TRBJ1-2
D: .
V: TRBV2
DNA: TGTGCCAGCAGTGAAGCATGGGGAGGGAATGGCTACACCTTC
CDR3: CASSEAWGGNGYTF

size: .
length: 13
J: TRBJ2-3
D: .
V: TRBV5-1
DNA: TGCGCCAGCAGCTTGGCCCGGGAGGATACGCAGTATTTT
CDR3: CASSLAREDTQYF

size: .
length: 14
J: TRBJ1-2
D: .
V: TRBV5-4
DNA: TGTGCCAGCAGCTCGAAAGACGGGGGAGGGGGCTACACCTTC
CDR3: CASSSKDGGGGYTF

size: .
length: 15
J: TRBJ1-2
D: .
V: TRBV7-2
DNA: TGTGCCAGCAGCGACGTAGGGCAGGGCTTGAGAGGCTACACCTTC
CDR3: CASSDVGQGLRGYTF

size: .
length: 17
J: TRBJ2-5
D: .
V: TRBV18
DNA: TGTGCCAGCTCACCACCGCAGGGTTCATTAGATGGGGTGACCCAGTACTTC
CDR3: CASSPPQGSLDGVTQYF

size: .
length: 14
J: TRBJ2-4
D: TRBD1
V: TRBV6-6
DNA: TGTGCCAGCAGTGGGGGACAGGGAAAAAACATTCAGTACTTC
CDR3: CASSGGQGKNIQYF

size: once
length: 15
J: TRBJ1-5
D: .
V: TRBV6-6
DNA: TGTGCCAGCAGCGAACAGGGTACTGGCAATCAGCCCCAGCATTTT
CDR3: CASSEQGTGNQPQHF

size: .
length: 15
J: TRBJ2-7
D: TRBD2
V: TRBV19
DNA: TGTGCCAGTAGTATCCTAGGGACTAGCGGTTACGAGCAGTACTTC
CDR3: CASSILGTSGYEQYF

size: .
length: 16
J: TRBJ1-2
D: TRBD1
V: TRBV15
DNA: TGTGCCACCAGCAGATCCCGGGACAGGGAAAACTATGGCTACACCTTC
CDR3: CATSRSRDRENYGYTF

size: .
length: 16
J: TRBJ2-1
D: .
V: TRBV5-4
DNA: TGTGCCAGCAGCTTGGATCTGGGGGCACAGTACAATGAGCAGTTCTTC
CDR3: CASSLDLGAQYNEQFF

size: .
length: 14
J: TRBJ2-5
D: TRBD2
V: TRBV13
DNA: TGTGCCAGCAGCTTAGGGGTAGCGGGAGAGACCCAGTACTTC
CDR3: CASSLGVAGETQYF

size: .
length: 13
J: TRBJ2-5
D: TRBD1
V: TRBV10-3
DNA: TGTGCCATCAGTGAAGCAGGGGGAGAGACCCAGTACTTC
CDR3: CAISEAGGETQYF

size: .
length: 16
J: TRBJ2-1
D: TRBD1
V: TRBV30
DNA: TGTGCCTGGAGTGCCGCGGGACAGGGGGCCTACAATGAGCAGTTCTTC
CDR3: CAWSAAGQGAYNEQFF

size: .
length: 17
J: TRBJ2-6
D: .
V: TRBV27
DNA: TGTGCCACCACACTTCACTGGGGGGAGTCTGGGGCCAACGTCCTGACTTTC
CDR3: CATTLHWGESGANVLTF

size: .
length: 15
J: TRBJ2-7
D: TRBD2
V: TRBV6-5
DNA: TGTGCCAGCAGTTACTCGCGGGGGGCTTCCTACGAGCAGTACTTC
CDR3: CASSYSRGASYEQYF

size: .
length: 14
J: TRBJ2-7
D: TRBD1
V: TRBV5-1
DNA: TGCGCCAGCAGCTTGGAGGACAGGGGATCCCCCGAGTACTTC
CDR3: CASSLEDRGSPEYF

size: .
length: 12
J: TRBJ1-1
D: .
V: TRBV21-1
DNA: TGTGCCAAGTCTGAAGGGGACACTGAAGCTTTCTTT
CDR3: CAKSEGDTEAFF

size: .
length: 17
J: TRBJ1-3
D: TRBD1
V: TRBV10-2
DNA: TGCGCCAGCAGTGAGATAGGGACAGACCACTCTGGAAACACCATATATTTT
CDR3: CASSEIGTDHSGNTIYF

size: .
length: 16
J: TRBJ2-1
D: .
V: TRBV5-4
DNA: TGTGCCAGCAGCCCTATACTAGAGGGCCCTAACAATGAGCAGTTCTTC
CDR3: CASSPILEGPNNEQFF

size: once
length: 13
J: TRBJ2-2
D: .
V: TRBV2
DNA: TGTGCCAGCAGAACAGGGAACACCGGGGAGCTGTTTTTT
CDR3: CASRTGNTGELFF

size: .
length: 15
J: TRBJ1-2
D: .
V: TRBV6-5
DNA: TGTGCCAGCAGATCCCCCGGGGGGGCTAACTATGGCTACACCTTC
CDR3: CASRSPGGANYGYTF

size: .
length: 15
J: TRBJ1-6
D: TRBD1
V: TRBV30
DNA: TGTGCCTGGAGTGCTGGGACAGCGTTTAATTCACCCCTCCACTTT
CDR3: CAWSAGTAFNSPLHF

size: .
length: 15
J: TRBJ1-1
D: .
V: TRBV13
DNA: TGTGCCAGCAGCTTAGATAATGGGGGCGCGGCTCCGCCTTTCTTT
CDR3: CASSLDNGGAAPPFF

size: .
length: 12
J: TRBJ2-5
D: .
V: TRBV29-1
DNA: TGCAGCGTAGATACAGGGTCTGAGACCCAGTACTTC
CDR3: CSVDTGSETQYF

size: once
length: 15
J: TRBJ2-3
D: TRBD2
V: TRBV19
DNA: TGTGCCAGTAGTAGCGGGAGGGCCATAACAGATACGCAGTATTTT
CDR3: CASSSGRAITDTQYF

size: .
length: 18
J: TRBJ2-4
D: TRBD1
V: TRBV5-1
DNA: TGCGCCAGCAGCTTGGGGAACCGGACAGGGGGTGAGGAAAACATTCAGTACTTC
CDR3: CASSLGNRTGGEENIQYF

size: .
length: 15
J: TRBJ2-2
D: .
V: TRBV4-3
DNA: TGCGCCAGCAGCCAAGAAGGGACACCCACCGGGGAGCTGTTTTTT
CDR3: CASSQEGTPTGELFF

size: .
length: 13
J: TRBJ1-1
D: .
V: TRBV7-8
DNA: TGTGCCAGCAGCTACGACAGGAACACTGAAGCTTTCTTT
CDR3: CASSYDRNTEAFF

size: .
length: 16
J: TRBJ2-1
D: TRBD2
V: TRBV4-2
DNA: TGTGCCAGCAGCCATTGGACTAGCGGGGGGTACAATGAGCAGTTCTTC
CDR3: CASSHWTSGGYNEQFF

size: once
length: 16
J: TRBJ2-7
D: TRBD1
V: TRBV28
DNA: TGTGCCAGCACTGTTTCTACAGGGGGCGTTGCCTACGAGCAGTACTTC
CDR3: CASTVSTGGVAYEQYF

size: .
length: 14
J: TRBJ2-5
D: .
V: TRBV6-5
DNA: TGTGCCAGCAGTTACTCAGGGGTCCAAGAGACCCAGTACTTC
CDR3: CASSYSGVQETQYF

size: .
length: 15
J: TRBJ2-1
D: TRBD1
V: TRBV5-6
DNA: TGTGCCAGCAGCGGCGGGACAGGGAGTTACAATGAGCAGTTCTTC
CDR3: CASSGGTGSYNEQFF

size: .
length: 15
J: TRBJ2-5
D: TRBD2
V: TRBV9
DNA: TGTGCCAGCAGCGTAGACGGGGGGGGTAGAGAGACCCAGTACTTC
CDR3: CASSVDGGGRETQYF

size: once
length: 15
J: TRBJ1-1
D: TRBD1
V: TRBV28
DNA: TGTGCCAGCACCTCACCCGGACAGGGGATGGGTGAAGCTTTCTTT
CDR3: CASTSPGQGMGEAFF

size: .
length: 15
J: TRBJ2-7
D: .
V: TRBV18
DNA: TGTGCCAGCTCACCAGGAGCCAGGGCCGCCTACGAGCAGTACTTC
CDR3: CASSPGARAAYEQYF

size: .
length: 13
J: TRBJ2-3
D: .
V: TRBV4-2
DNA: TGTGCCAGCAGGCTAGTGAGCACAGATACGCAGTATTTT
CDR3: CASRLVSTDTQYF